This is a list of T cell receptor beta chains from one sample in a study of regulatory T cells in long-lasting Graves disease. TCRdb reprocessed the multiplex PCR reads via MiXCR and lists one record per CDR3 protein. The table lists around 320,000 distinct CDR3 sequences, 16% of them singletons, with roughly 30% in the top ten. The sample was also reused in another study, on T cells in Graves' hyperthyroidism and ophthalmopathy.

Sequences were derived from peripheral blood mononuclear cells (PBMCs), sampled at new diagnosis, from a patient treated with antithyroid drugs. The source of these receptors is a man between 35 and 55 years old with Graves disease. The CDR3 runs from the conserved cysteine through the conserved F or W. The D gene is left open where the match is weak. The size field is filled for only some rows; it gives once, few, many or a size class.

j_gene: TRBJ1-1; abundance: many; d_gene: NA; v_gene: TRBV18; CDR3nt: TGTGCCAGCTCACCACTTGATCGGGGTCTGGAGAACACTGAAGCTTTCTTT; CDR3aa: CASSPLDRGLENTEAFF
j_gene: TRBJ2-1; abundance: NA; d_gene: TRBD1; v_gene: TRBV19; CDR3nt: TGTGCCAGTAGTATTACGGGACAGGGTATCTACGAGCAGTTCTTC; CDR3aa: CASSITGQGIYEQFF
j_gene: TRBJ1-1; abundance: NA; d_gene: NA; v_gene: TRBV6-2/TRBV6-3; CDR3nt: TGTGCCAGCAGTTATGCGGGGCGCGCTCGAACTGAAGCTTTCTTT; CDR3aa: CASSYAGRARTEAFF
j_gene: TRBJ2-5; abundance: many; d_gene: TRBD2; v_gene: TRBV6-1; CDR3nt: TGTGCCAGCAGTGTCTGGAGCGGGGGGCAAGAGACCCAGTACTTC; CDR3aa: CASSVWSGGQETQYF
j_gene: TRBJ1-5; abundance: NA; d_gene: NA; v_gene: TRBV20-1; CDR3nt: TGCAGTGTTACTCAGGGCAATCAGCCCCAGCATTTT; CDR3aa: CSVTQGNQPQHF
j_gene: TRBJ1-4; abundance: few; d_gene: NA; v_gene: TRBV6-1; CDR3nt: TGTGCCAGTGGTAGGGTTGAAAAACTGTTTTTT; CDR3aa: CASGRVEKLFF
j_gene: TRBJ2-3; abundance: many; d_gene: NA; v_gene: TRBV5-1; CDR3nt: TGCGCCAGCAGCTTGAGGGTCGGCACAGATACGCAGTATTTT; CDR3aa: CASSLRVGTDTQYF
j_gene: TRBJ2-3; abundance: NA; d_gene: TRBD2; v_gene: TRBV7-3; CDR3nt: TGTGCCAGCAGCTTTACGGGGGGGGGGGGTACGCAGTATTTT; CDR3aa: CASSFTGGGGTQYF
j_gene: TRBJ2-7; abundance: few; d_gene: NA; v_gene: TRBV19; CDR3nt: TGTGCCTCAAGAGGGGTATGGGACGAGCAGTACTTC; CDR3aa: CASRGVWDEQYF
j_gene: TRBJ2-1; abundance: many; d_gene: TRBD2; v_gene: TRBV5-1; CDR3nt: TGCGCCAGCAGGCGTCCCGATCTCACTAGCGCGGACAATGAGCAGTTCTTC; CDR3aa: CASRRPDLTSADNEQFF
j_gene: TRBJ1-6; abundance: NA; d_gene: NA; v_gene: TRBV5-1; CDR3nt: TGCGCCAGCAGCTTTGAGAGTTCACCCCTCCACTTT; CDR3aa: CASSFESSPLHF
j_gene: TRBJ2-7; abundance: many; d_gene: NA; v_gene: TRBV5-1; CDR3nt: TGCGCCAGCGGAATGATGGTTGGGGGCTACGAGCAGTACTTC; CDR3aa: CASGMMVGGYEQYF
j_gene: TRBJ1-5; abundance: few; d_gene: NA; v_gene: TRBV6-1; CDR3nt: TGTGCCAGCCAGGGCCCGGTGCTGGGCAATCAGCCCCAGCATTTT; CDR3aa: CASQGPVLGNQPQHF
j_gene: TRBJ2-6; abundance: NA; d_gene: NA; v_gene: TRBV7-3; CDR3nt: TGTGCCACTACAGGTCTCGGGGCCAACGTCCTGACTTTC; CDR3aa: CATTGLGANVLTF
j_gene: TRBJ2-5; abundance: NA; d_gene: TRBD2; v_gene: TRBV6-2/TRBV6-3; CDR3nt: TGTGCCAGCAGGCCTAAACCGGGACTAGCGGGGGGGTACCAAGAGACCCAGTACTTC; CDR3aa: CASRPKPGLAGGYQETQYF
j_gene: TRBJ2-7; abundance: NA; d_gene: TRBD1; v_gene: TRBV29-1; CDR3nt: TGCAGCGTTGCAGCACAACAGGGGGCAGGGTCCTACGAGCAGTACTTC; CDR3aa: CSVAAQQGAGSYEQYF
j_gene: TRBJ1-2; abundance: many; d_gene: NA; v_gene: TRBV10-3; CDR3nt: TGTGCCATCAGCAGGGCAGGGGTATATGGCTACACCTTC; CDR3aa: CAISRAGVYGYTF
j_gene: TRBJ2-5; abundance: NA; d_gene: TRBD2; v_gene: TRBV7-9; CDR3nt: TGTGCCAGCAGCTTCCTAGCGGGGGGATCCGGGGGGACCCAGTACTTC; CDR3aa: CASSFLAGGSGGTQYF